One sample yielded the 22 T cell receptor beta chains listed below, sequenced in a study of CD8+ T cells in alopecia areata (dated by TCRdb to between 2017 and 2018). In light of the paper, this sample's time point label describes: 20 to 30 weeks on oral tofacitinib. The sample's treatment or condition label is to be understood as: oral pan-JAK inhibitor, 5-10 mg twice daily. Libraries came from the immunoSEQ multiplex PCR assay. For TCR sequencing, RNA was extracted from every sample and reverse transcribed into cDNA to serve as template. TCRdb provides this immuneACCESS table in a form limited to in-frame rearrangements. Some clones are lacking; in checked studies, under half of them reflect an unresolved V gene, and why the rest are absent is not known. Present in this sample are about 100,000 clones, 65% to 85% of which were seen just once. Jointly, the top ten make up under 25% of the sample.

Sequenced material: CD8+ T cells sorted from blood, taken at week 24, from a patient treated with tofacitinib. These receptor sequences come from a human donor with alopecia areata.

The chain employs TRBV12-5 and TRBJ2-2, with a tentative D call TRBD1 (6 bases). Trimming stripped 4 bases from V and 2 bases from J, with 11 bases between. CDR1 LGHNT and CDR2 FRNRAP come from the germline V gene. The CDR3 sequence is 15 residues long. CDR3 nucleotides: TGTGCTAGTGGTTCGACCAGGGGAAACACCGGGGAGCTGTTTTTT. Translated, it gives CASGSTRGNTGELFF. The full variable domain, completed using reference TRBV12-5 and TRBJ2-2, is DARVTQTPRHKVTEMGQEVTMRCQPILGHNTVFWYRQTMMQGLELLAYFRNRAPLDDSGMPKDRFSAEMPDATLATLKIQPSEPRDSAVYFCASGSTRGNTGELFFGEGSRLTVL.

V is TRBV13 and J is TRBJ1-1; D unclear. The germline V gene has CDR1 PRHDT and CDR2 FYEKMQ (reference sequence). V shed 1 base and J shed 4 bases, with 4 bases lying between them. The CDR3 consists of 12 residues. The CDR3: CASSLVITEAFF. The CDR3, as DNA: TGTGCCAGCAGCTTAGTCATCACTGAAGCTTTCTTT. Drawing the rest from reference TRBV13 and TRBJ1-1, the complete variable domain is AAGVIQSPRHLIKEKRETATLKCYPIPRHDTVYWYQQGPGQDPQFLISFYEKMQSDKGSIPDRFSAQQFSDYHSELNMSSLELGDSALYFCASSLVITEAFFGQGTRLTVV.

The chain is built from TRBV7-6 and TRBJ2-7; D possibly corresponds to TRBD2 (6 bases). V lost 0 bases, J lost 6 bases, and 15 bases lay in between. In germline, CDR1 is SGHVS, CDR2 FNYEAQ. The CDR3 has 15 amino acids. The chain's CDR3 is CASSLAAHWGVEQYF. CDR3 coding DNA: TGTGCCAGCAGCTTAGCGGCCCACTGGGGGGTCGAGCAGTACTTC.

The CDR3 is CASSQDRMGNYGYTF. The DNA for the CDR3 is TGCGCCAGCAGCCAGGACAGGATGGGGAACTATGGCTACACCTTC. This chain joins TRBV4-3 and TRBJ1-2; 7 nucleotides agree with TRBD1. Germline CDR1 and CDR2: LGHNA and YSLEER. The CDR3 extends over 15 amino acids. Losses at the gene ends were 3 bases for V and 2 bases for J; bases not matched to a gene: 6.

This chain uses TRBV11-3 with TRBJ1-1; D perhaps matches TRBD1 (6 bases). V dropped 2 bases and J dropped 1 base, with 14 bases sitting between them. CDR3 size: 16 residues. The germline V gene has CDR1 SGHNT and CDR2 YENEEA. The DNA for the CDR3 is TGTGCCAGCAGCTTAAGGGGGAGAGGGAGGAACACTGAAGCTTTCTTT. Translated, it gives CASSLRGRGRNTEAFF.

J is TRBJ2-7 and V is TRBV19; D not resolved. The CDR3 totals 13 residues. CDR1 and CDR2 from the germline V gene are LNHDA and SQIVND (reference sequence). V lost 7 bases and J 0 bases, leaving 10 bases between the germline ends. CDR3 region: CASILRTSYEQYF. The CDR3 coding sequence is TGTGCCAGTATTCTCCGGACCTCCTACGAGCAGTACTTC.

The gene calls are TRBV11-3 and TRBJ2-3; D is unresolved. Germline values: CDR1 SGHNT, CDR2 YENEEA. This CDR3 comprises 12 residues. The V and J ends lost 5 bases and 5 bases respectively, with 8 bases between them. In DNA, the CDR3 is TGTGCCAGCAGCCGTATGGGAGATACGCAGTATTTT. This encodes CASSRMGDTQYF.

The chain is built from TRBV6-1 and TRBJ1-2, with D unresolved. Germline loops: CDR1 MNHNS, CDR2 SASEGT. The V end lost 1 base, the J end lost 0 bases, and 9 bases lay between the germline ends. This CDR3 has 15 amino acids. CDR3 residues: CASSEGFQANYGYTF. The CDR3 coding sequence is TGTGCCAGCAGTGAAGGCTTCCAAGCTAACTATGGCTACACCTTC.

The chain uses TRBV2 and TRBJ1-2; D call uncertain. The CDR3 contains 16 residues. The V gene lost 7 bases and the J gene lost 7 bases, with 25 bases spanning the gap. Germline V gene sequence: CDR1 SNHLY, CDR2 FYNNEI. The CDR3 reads CASKREASGSYGGYTF. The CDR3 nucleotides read TGTGCCAGCAAAAGGGAGGCGTCCGGTTCCTATGGTGGCTACACCTTC.

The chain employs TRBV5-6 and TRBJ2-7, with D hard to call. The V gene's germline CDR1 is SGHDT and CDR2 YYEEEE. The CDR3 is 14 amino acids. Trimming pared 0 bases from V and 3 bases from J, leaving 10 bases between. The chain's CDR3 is CASSLGAGNYEQYF. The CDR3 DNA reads TGTGCCAGCAGCTTGGGGGCAGGCAACTACGAGCAGTACTTC.

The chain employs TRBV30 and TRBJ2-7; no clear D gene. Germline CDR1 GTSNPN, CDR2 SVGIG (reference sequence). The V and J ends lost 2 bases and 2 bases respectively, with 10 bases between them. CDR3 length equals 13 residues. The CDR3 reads CAWSKTVTYEQYF. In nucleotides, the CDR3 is TGTGCCTGGAGTAAAACGGTAACCTACGAGCAGTACTTC.

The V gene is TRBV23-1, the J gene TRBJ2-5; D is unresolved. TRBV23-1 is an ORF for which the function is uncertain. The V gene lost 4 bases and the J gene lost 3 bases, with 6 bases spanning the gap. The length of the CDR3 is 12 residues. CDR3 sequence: CASSREKETQYF. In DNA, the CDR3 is TGCGCCAGCAGTCGGGAAAAAGAGACCCAGTACTTC.

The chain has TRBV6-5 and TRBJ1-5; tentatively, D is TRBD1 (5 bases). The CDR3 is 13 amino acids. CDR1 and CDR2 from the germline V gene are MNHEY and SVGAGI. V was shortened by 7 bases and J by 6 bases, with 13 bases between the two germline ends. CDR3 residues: CASTPGRGQPQHF. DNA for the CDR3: TGTGCCAGCACTCCGGGACGGGGTCAGCCCCAGCATTTT.

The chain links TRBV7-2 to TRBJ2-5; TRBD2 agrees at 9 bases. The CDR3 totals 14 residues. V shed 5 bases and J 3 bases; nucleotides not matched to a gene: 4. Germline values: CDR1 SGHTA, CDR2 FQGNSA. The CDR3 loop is CASSAWTSEETQYF. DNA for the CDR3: TGTGCCAGCAGCGCCTGGACTAGCGAAGAGACCCAGTACTTC. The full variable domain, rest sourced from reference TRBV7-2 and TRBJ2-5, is GAGVSQSPSNKVTEKGKDVELRCDPISGHTALYWYRQSLGQGLEFLIYFQGNSAPDKSGLPSDRFSAERTGGSVSTLTIQRTQQEDSAVYLCASSAWTSEETQYFGPGTRLLVL.

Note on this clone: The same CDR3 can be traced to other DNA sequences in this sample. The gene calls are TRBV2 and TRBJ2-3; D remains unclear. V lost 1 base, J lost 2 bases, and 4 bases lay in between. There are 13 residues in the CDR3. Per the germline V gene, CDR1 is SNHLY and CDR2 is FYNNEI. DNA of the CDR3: TGTGCCAGCAGTGAAGGGGCCACAGATACGCAGTATTTT. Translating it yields CASSEGATDTQYF.

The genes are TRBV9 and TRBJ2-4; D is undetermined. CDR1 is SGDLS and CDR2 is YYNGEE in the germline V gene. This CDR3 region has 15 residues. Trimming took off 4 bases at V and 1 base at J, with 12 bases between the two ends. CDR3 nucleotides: TGTGCCAGCAGCCCAACCCCTGGGGCCAAAAACATTCAGTACTTC. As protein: CASSPTPGAKNIQYF.

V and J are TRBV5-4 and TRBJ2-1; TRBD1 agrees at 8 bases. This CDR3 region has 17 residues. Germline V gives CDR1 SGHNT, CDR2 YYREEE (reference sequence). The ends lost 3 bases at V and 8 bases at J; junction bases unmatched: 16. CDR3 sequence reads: CASSSPSGTGLYHEQFF. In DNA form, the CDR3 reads TGTGCCAGCAGCTCCCCGTCCGGGACAGGCCTTTACCATGAGCAGTTCTTC.

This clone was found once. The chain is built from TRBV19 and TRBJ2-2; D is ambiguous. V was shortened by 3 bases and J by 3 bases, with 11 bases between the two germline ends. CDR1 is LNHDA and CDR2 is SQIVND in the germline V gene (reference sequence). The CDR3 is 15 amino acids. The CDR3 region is CASSMNSVDTGELFF. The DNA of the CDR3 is TGTGCCAGTAGTATGAACAGCGTTGACACCGGGGAGCTGTTTTTT.

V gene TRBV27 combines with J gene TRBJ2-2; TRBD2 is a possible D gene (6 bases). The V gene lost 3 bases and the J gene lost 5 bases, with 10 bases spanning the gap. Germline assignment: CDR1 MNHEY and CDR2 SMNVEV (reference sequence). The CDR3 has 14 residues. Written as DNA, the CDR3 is TGTGCCAGCAGTTTCGGGGGACGGACCGGGGAGCTGTTTTTT. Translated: CASSFGGRTGELFF.

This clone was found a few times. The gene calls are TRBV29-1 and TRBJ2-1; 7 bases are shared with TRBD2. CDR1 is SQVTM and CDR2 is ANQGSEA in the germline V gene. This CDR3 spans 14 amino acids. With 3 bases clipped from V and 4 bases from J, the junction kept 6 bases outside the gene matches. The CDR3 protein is CSVEGGDGYNEQFF. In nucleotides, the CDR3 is TGCAGCGTTGAGGGGGGGGACGGTTACAATGAGCAGTTCTTC.

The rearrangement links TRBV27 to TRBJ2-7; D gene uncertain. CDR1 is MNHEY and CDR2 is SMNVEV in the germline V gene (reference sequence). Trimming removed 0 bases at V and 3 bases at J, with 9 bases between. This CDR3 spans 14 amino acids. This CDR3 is CASSLSKPGYEQYF. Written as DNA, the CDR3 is TGTGCCAGCAGTTTATCGAAGCCGGGCTACGAGCAGTACTTC.

CDR3 nucleotide sequence: TGTGCCACCAGCAGAGTAACGACAGGGTCCGGGGAGACCCAGTACTTC. Protein: CATSRVTTGSGETQYF. The rearrangement links TRBV15 to TRBJ2-5; 7 nucleotides agree with TRBD1. This CDR3 is 16 amino acids long. The germline gives CDR1 LNHNV, CDR2 YYDKDF (reference sequence). After removal of 1 base from V and 5 bases from J, the junction contained 10 bases not matched to a gene.